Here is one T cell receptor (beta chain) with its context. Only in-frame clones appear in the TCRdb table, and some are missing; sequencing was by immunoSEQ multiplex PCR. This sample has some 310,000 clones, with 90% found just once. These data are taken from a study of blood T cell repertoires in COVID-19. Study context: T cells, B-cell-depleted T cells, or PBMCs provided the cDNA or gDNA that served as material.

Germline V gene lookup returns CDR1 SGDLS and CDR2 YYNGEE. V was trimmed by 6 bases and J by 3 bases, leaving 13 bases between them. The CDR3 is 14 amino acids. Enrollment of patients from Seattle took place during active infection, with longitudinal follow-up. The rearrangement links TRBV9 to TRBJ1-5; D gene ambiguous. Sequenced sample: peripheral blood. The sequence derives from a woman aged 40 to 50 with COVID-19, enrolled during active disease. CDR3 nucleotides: TGTGCCAGCAACCGAGGAGGGTACAATCAGCCCCAGCATTTT. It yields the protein CASNRGGYNQPQHF.